The source of this T cell receptor beta chain is a study of blood T cell repertoires in COVID-19. The repertoire was sequenced with immunoSEQ multiplex PCR; TCRdb's copy has only in-frame clones and lacks some. The sample shows roughly 280,000 clones, about 89% of them seen only once. Germline CDR1 and CDR2: LNHDA and SQIVND (reference sequence). J gave up 0 bases and V 0 bases, and 7 bases lay outside the gene matches. This CDR3 has 18 amino acids. Sequencing was performed on peripheral blood. The receptor was derived from a man aged 35-49 years with active or convalescent COVID-19. J is TRBJ1-5 and V is TRBV19; 8 bases fit TRBD1. CDR3 in amino acids: CASSIDRDRGYSNQPQHF. DNA of the CDR3: TGTGCCAGTAGTATAGACCGCGACAGGGGATATAGCAATCAGCCCCAGCATTTT.